This T cell receptor beta chain originates from a study of identical twins (TCRdb year 2016). About the study as a whole: TCR alpha and beta repertoires from monozygotic twins, unrelated adults of various ages and cord blood were deep-sequenced to test whether fetal clonotypes persist. To rule out contamination, the twin experiments were replicated at different times with different library preparation protocols. Here is what the overall study found, with its caveats: Fewer insertions were carried by abundant cord blood beta clonotypes; a weaker similar trend was observed in young adult naive repertoires, while no such trend was observed in memory repertoires. Recombination models systematically underestimated out-of-frame TCR alpha sharing in monozygotic twins but agreed with sharing between unrelated individuals. Because the same donors could not be followed over many years, the conclusions relied on cross-sectional statistical analysis. Compared with coincidental sharing between unrelated individuals, an excess of low generation-probability sequences was observed among out-of-frame TCR alpha sequences shared between twins. The excess sharing between twins in beta out-of-frame sequences was weaker because fewer shared sequences reduced the signal-to-noise ratio. Invariant T cells such as MAIT and iNKT could partly confound zero-insertion analyses, though diverse VJ usage argued against this for most clonotypes.

This clonotype occurred many times. This receptor's antigen is unknown. No base quality values were provided; no much bigger clone lies one nucleotide off. Only healthy Caucasian donors were included. Three pairs of female monozygotic twins, all aged 18 to 29 years, were included in the twin cohort. The RNA used for TCR libraries was isolated from peripheral blood mononuclear cells. Library preparation used 5' RACE. The sequencer was an Illumina HiSeq 2000. A universal primer binding site was added through template switching, and the final cDNA carried a unique molecular identifier so that TCR cDNA molecules could be counted accurately. Specific primers in the conserved constant-segment region were used to synthesize first-strand cDNA for TCR alpha and beta chains. Each cDNA library was double barcoded, with a SMART-Mk sample barcode plus Illumina barcodes, to control for contamination. Two successive PCR steps introduced TruSeq adapter sequences along with Illumina sample barcodes. TCR alpha and beta cDNA libraries were sequenced on the Illumina HiSeq platform with custom primers. Per the authors' processing: MiGEC was used to process raw reads and extract unique molecular identifiers, and MiXCR was used to find CDR3 positions. For each individual, recombination models were inferred using an EM algorithm with the repgenHMM and IGoR tools. Shared clonotype analysis was performed with the tcR package in R, normalizing sharing by the product of cloneset sizes. To study raw recombination free of thymic and clonal selection effects, out-of-frame nonproductive sequences were analyzed. Through fastp at Q25 and MiXCR, TCRdb rebuilt clones from the public reads, retaining in-frame beta chains. Rows merge per CDR3 protein into single entries with the most common DNA and genes. The V and J calls shown here were made by TCRdb, not taken from the authors' results. In this sample the table shows fewer than 900,000 distinct CDR3 sequences, less than 25% of which occur a single time. The top ten hold 4% to 5.5% of the sample.

The sample also formed part of further work on T cells expressing NK-cell markers. As noted in the second study: About eight donors provided sorted CD3+CD56+NKG2C+, CD3+CD56+NKG2C- and CD3+CD56-NKG2C+ T-cell subsets, whose TCR beta-chain repertoires were profiled. Among the eight sequenced donors, seven were HCMV-seropositive and one was HCMV-seronegative. To restrict sorting to alphabetaTCR-expressing T cells, an anti-gammadeltaTCR antibody was added in several experiments. In five to seven donors, the dominant CD3+CD56+NKG2C+ clonotypes were found to rank among the top 10 CD8+ clonotypes and to make up about 1.0-7.5% of CD8+ T cells. Those dominant clonotypes were again the most abundant among CD3+CD56-NKG2C+ cells in a handful of donors, at roughly 25-65%. Whether the expanded NKG2C-expressing T cell clones were specific for HCMV antigens was left unclear. All eight donors whose samples were sequenced were randomly selected healthy volunteers, three of them men and five women. HCMV serostatus was determined by detecting HCMV-specific IgG in serum with a commercial ELISA kit. For five or six donors, unsorted PBMC were also used to sequence bulk peripheral blood T-cell repertoires. MIGEC handled demultiplexing of the reads and grouping by UMI, while MiTCR was used to assemble and quantify clonotypes. To exclude erroneous sequences, any TCR cDNA sequence not supported by at least two reads was discarded. The tcR package was used for downstream repertoire analysis, and clonotypes were matched between fractions using CDR3 nucleotide sequence together with V segment. VDJmatch was used to annotate antigen specificity against VDJdb, with one amino acid substitution in CDR3 allowed.

Sample: PBMCs. The TCR comes from a woman aged 18-29 years in good health.

The DNA reads TGCAGTGCTAGTCAAGGGCGGAGGGCTGAAGCTTTCTTT. This codes for CSASQGRRAEAFF. The chain is made from TRBV20-1 and TRBJ1-1; no D gene can be assigned with confidence. The CDR3 holds 13 amino acids from the cysteine to the phenylalanine. The kept DNA is CDR3 alone, 39 bases in frame from the first base. V and J lose 3 bases and 6 bases, and a span of 14 bases separates them. CDR1 and CDR2 are drawn from the germline V gene (reference sequence): DFQATT, SNEGSKA.